The rows below give T cell receptor beta chains drawn from one sample of a study of T cell responses to AZD1222 COVID-19 vaccine. The table came from immunoSEQ multiplex PCR; TCRdb's copy has only in-frame clones and leaves some out. The table lists roughly 120,000 clones, around 83% of them singletons. Here the sequenced sample was peripheral blood, taken 28 days after the second AZD1222 dose. Receptors were obtained from an adult who received the AZD1222 COVID-19 vaccine. Each CDR3 is given with its conserved first and last residue. D genes are given only for firm matches. Not all rows give a size; the values are once, few, many and, for expanded clones, a class.

j_call: TRBJ1-1; d_call: TRBD1; v_call: TRBV5-1; cdr3_length: 13; clone_size: -; cdr3_nt: TGCGCCAGCAGGAAGGGGGCGGACACTGAAGCTTTCTTT; cdr3_aa: CASRKGADTEAFF
j_call: TRBJ1-2; d_call: TRBD1; v_call: TRBV2; cdr3_length: 14; clone_size: -; cdr3_nt: TGTGCCAGCAGTGCGGACAGGCTTCCCTATGGCTACACCTTC; cdr3_aa: CASSADRLPYGYTF
j_call: TRBJ2-6; d_call: -; v_call: TRBV30; cdr3_length: 17; clone_size: -; cdr3_nt: TGTGCCTGGAGTGCCGGGCCGGTCGGCTCTGGGGCCAACGTCCTGACTTTC; cdr3_aa: CAWSAGPVGSGANVLTF
j_call: TRBJ1-3; d_call: -; v_call: TRBV2; cdr3_length: 17; clone_size: -; cdr3_nt: TGTGCCAGCAGGAGGAGTGGGGTGGAGGGGCCTGGAAACACCATATATTTT; cdr3_aa: CASRRSGVEGPGNTIYF
j_call: TRBJ1-4; d_call: -; v_call: TRBV3-1/TRBV3-2; cdr3_length: 15; clone_size: once; cdr3_nt: TGTGCCAGCAGCTACCACAGGGCGCAAAATGAAAAACTGTTTTTT; cdr3_aa: CASSYHRAQNEKLFF
j_call: TRBJ1-1; d_call: -; v_call: TRBV27; cdr3_length: 13; clone_size: -; cdr3_nt: TGTGCCAGCAGTATTCCCGGCAGAACTGAAGCTTTCTTT; cdr3_aa: CASSIPGRTEAFF
j_call: TRBJ1-6; d_call: -; v_call: TRBV5-1; cdr3_length: 15; clone_size: once; cdr3_nt: TGCGCCAGCAGCCTACAAGGCCGGGGGACCTCACCCCTCCACTTT; cdr3_aa: CASSLQGRGTSPLHF
j_call: TRBJ2-6; d_call: TRBD1; v_call: TRBV9; cdr3_length: 19; clone_size: -; cdr3_nt: TGTGCCAGCAGCGTAGGAGTGGGACAGCGTTTCTCTGGGGCCAACGTCCTGACTTTC; cdr3_aa: CASSVGVGQRFSGANVLTF
j_call: TRBJ1-1; d_call: -; v_call: TRBV20-1; cdr3_length: 11; clone_size: -; cdr3_nt: TGCAGTACCGAGACGGGGACTGAAGCTTTCTTT; cdr3_aa: CSTETGTEAFF
j_call: TRBJ1-4; d_call: -; v_call: TRBV6-5; cdr3_length: 15; clone_size: -; cdr3_nt: TGTGCCAGCAGCACTTGGACAGCCCTGAACGTAAAACTGTTTTTT; cdr3_aa: CASSTWTALNVKLFF
j_call: TRBJ1-2; d_call: TRBD1; v_call: TRBV2; cdr3_length: 14; clone_size: -; cdr3_nt: TGTGCCAGCAGTGCCACAGGGGAGTCCTATGGCTACACCTTC; cdr3_aa: CASSATGESYGYTF
j_call: TRBJ2-5; d_call: TRBD2; v_call: TRBV7-3; cdr3_length: 16; clone_size: -; cdr3_nt: TGTGCCAGCAGCTTTTTTTCGGGGGGATATCAAGAGACCCAGTACTTC; cdr3_aa: CASSFFSGGYQETQYF
j_call: TRBJ1-2; d_call: -; v_call: TRBV11-2; cdr3_length: 17; clone_size: -; cdr3_nt: TGTGCCAGCAGCTCCCTCCCCCGGGGGACTAATAACTATGGCTACACCTTC; cdr3_aa: CASSSLPRGTNNYGYTF
j_call: TRBJ1-5; d_call: -; v_call: TRBV2; cdr3_length: 14; clone_size: once; cdr3_nt: TGTGCCAGCAGTGAATACTTGGAGGGTCAGCCCCAGCATTTT; cdr3_aa: CASSEYLEGQPQHF
j_call: TRBJ2-7; d_call: TRBD2; v_call: TRBV27; cdr3_length: 15; clone_size: -; cdr3_nt: TGTGCCAGCAGTTTCGCTGCGGGGGGGATAGACGAGCAGTACTTC; cdr3_aa: CASSFAAGGIDEQYF
j_call: TRBJ1-5; d_call: TRBD1; v_call: TRBV5-4; cdr3_length: 16; clone_size: -; cdr3_nt: TGTGCCAGCAGCTTTCTGGGGACAGGGGACAATCAGCCCCAGCATTTT; cdr3_aa: CASSFLGTGDNQPQHF
j_call: TRBJ1-2; d_call: -; v_call: TRBV3-1/TRBV3-2; cdr3_length: 16; clone_size: -; cdr3_nt: TGTGCCAGCAGCCAAGGCGGGGAGATCGGTTTGAATGGCTACACCTTC; cdr3_aa: CASSQGGEIGLNGYTF
j_call: TRBJ1-1; d_call: -; v_call: TRBV5-1; cdr3_length: 16; clone_size: -; cdr3_nt: TGCGCCAGCAGCTTGCTCCAGGGGCCCATGAACACTGAAGCTTTCTTT; cdr3_aa: CASSLLQGPMNTEAFF
j_call: TRBJ1-3; d_call: -; v_call: TRBV19; cdr3_length: 14; clone_size: -; cdr3_nt: TGTGCCAGTAAGCCGACCGGGCTCGGTAACACCATATATTTT; cdr3_aa: CASKPTGLGNTIYF
j_call: TRBJ1-3; d_call: -; v_call: TRBV21-1; cdr3_length: 12; clone_size: -; cdr3_nt: TGTGCCAGCCCGAGCTCTGGAAACACCATATATTTT; cdr3_aa: CASPSSGNTIYF
j_call: TRBJ1-5; d_call: TRBD1; v_call: TRBV6-5; cdr3_length: 15; clone_size: -; cdr3_nt: TGTGCCAGCAGTTACTCGGGACAGGGTAATCAGCCCCAGCATTTT; cdr3_aa: CASSYSGQGNQPQHF
j_call: TRBJ1-3; d_call: -; v_call: TRBV7-2; cdr3_length: 16; clone_size: -; cdr3_nt: TGTGCCAGCAGCCACCAACAGGTCCTCTCTGGAAACACCATATATTTT; cdr3_aa: CASSHQQVLSGNTIYF
j_call: TRBJ2-5; d_call: TRBD2; v_call: TRBV3-1/TRBV3-2; cdr3_length: 17; clone_size: -; cdr3_nt: TGTGCCAGCAGCCCCCGGCTAGCGGGGGGGTACCAAGAGACCCAGTACTTC; cdr3_aa: CASSPRLAGGYQETQYF
j_call: TRBJ1-1; d_call: TRBD1; v_call: TRBV3-1/TRBV3-2; cdr3_length: 15; clone_size: -; cdr3_nt: TGTGCCAGCAGCCATAGCGACAGGGGTAACACTGAAGCTTTCTTT; cdr3_aa: CASSHSDRGNTEAFF
j_call: TRBJ1-5; d_call: -; v_call: TRBV30; cdr3_length: 13; clone_size: -; cdr3_nt: TGTGCCTGGACCCTGGGGGGGCAACAGCCCCAGCATTTT; cdr3_aa: CAWTLGGQQPQHF
j_call: TRBJ2-1; d_call: TRBD2; v_call: TRBV24-1; cdr3_length: 15; clone_size: -; cdr3_nt: TGTGCCACCTCCCGGGGGACTAGCGGCAACAATGAGCAGTTCTTC; cdr3_aa: CATSRGTSGNNEQFF
j_call: TRBJ1-4; d_call: -; v_call: TRBV18; cdr3_length: 16; clone_size: -; cdr3_nt: TGTGCCAGCTCATACGAAAACCGGGCCTTTAATGAAAAACTGTTTTTT; cdr3_aa: CASSYENRAFNEKLFF
j_call: TRBJ1-5; d_call: -; v_call: TRBV12-3/TRBV12-4; cdr3_length: 13; clone_size: -; cdr3_nt: TGTGCCAGCAGTTTGAACAGCCATCAGCCCCAGCATTTT; cdr3_aa: CASSLNSHQPQHF
j_call: TRBJ2-1; d_call: -; v_call: TRBV11-1; cdr3_length: 15; clone_size: -; cdr3_nt: TGTGCCAGCAGCCCACAGGGCAGGTCCTACAATGAGCAGTTCTTC; cdr3_aa: CASSPQGRSYNEQFF
j_call: TRBJ1-1; d_call: -; v_call: TRBV11-1; cdr3_length: 15; clone_size: -; cdr3_nt: TGTGCCAGCACCCCCTCCAGGGTATCTAACACTGAAGCTTTCTTT; cdr3_aa: CASTPSRVSNTEAFF
j_call: TRBJ1-1; d_call: -; v_call: TRBV7-2; cdr3_length: 16; clone_size: -; cdr3_nt: TGTGCCAGCAGCTTAGGGGAGGGGTTCGCGAACACTGAAGCTTTCTTT; cdr3_aa: CASSLGEGFANTEAFF
j_call: TRBJ1-2; d_call: -; v_call: TRBV10-3; cdr3_length: 18; clone_size: -; cdr3_nt: TGTGCCATCAGTGAGTCGGGCAGGGCGCATACCTCTAACTATGGCTACACCTTC; cdr3_aa: CAISESGRAHTSNYGYTF
j_call: TRBJ1-3; d_call: -; v_call: TRBV7-8; cdr3_length: 13; clone_size: -; cdr3_nt: TGTGCCAGCATGCAGGGGCAAGGAAACACCATATATTTT; cdr3_aa: CASMQGQGNTIYF
j_call: TRBJ1-1; d_call: -; v_call: TRBV18; cdr3_length: 14; clone_size: -; cdr3_nt: TGTGCCAGCTCACCACCGAACTGGGGACAAGAAGCTTTCTTT; cdr3_aa: CASSPPNWGQEAFF
j_call: TRBJ1-2; d_call: -; v_call: TRBV7-2; cdr3_length: 15; clone_size: -; cdr3_nt: TGTGCCAGCAGCACCCGGGACGGACTTAACTATGGCTACACCTTC; cdr3_aa: CASSTRDGLNYGYTF
j_call: TRBJ2-1; d_call: TRBD2; v_call: TRBV28; cdr3_length: 16; clone_size: -; cdr3_nt: TGTGCCAGCAGCGCTGCCACTAGCGGGGTTTACAATGAGCAGTTCTTC; cdr3_aa: CASSAATSGVYNEQFF
j_call: TRBJ2-7; d_call: -; v_call: TRBV2; cdr3_length: 14; clone_size: -; cdr3_nt: TGTGCCAGCAGTGATGCGCGGGGGCAGGGCGAGCAGTACTTC; cdr3_aa: CASSDARGQGEQYF
j_call: TRBJ2-1; d_call: TRBD1; v_call: TRBV10-1; cdr3_length: 15; clone_size: few; cdr3_nt: TGCGCCAGCAGTGAAGGACAGGGGGCGCGTAATGAGCAGTTCTTC; cdr3_aa: CASSEGQGARNEQFF
j_call: TRBJ2-7; d_call: -; v_call: TRBV7-2; cdr3_length: 12; clone_size: -; cdr3_nt: TGTGCCAGCAGCTTAGACCTAGACGAGCAGTACTTC; cdr3_aa: CASSLDLDEQYF
j_call: TRBJ2-2; d_call: -; v_call: TRBV5-1; cdr3_length: 12; clone_size: -; cdr3_nt: TGCGCCAGTAGTCGGCGCACCGGGGAGCTGTTTTTT; cdr3_aa: CASSRRTGELFF
j_call: TRBJ1-5; d_call: -; v_call: TRBV19; cdr3_length: 14; clone_size: -; cdr3_nt: TGTGCCAGTAGTGAACCGGGACCGTCGCGGCCCCAGCATTTT; cdr3_aa: CASSEPGPSRPQHF
j_call: TRBJ1-6; d_call: -; v_call: TRBV28; cdr3_length: 16; clone_size: -; cdr3_nt: TGTGCCAGCAGTACCCTCGGGGGCCCCTATAATTCACCCCTCCACTTT; cdr3_aa: CASSTLGGPYNSPLHF
j_call: TRBJ2-1; d_call: TRBD1; v_call: TRBV4-2; cdr3_length: 15; clone_size: -; cdr3_nt: TGTGCCAGCGGACAGGGACTGGGCTCCTACAATGAGCAGTTCTTC; cdr3_aa: CASGQGLGSYNEQFF
j_call: TRBJ2-1; d_call: TRBD2; v_call: TRBV5-1; cdr3_length: 15; clone_size: -; cdr3_nt: TGCGCCAGCAGCCTCCAGGGAACTAGCGGGGGGCAGCAGTTCTTC; cdr3_aa: CASSLQGTSGGQQFF
j_call: TRBJ2-7; d_call: TRBD1; v_call: TRBV7-9; cdr3_length: 15; clone_size: -; cdr3_nt: TGTGCCAGCAGCTTAGCCCCACAGGGGGGAAACGAGCAGTACTTC; cdr3_aa: CASSLAPQGGNEQYF